This section outlines one T cell receptor (beta chain) sequence together with its context. Its antigen is undetermined. The entry originates in a study of T cell repertoires in cytomegalovirus infection. For the study at large: HLA-B-restricted CMV epitopes that are well studied, plus recently identified HLA-C-restricted ones, were used by the study. Both a matching HLA type and CMV infection were indicated by public TCR beta signatures. Points from the study as a whole: Clonotypes of TCR beta that were HLA-C-restricted and CMV-specific dominated the ex vivo response. Public TCR beta family frequency separated CMV-and-HLA carriers, including in an independent cohort.

CDR1 is SGHVS and CDR2 is FNYEAQ in the germline V gene. J gave up 4 bases and V 6 bases, and 4 bases lay outside the gene matches. The CDR3 sequence is 14 residues long. Via MiXCR, TCRdb re-called the reads, giving one row per CDR3 protein. The table records some 480,000 distinct CDR3 sequences, more than 30% of them present only once. The J gene is TRBJ2-1, the V gene TRBV7-6; 9 bases are a match to TRBD2. The sequence derives from a human donor in good health (CMV status not recorded). Some clones in this sample may be carry-over from other donors' samples. Here the sequenced sample was cultured PBMCs, taken from culture after CMV antigen stimulation. For the CDR3, the DNA is TGTGCCAGCAGTCCGAGCGGGAGGTACAATGAGCAGTTCTTC. Translated: CASSPSGRYNEQFF.